Below, one T cell receptor beta chain is given with its context. Its antigen is still unknown. The data were taken from a study of Graves' ophthalmopathy and Graves' hyperthyroidism. For the study at large: The authors collected peripheral blood at initial diagnosis, before any treatment. Findings and limits, study-wide: Thyroid clonotypes that were expanded above 0.001 frequency mostly also appeared in blood.

RNA transcripts yielded amplified TCR beta CDR3 regions. HTBI primers were employed in first-round RT-PCR, then a second-round multiplex PCR followed. TCRdb itself ran the multiplex PCR reads through MiXCR, one entry per CDR3 protein. Seen here are under 200,000 distinct CDR3 sequences, over 35% observed once, and the top ten hold 5.8%. The sample was peripheral blood. The origin of this receptor is a woman in her forties with Graves' ophthalmopathy.

CDR3 coding DNA: TGTGCCAGCAGTGAAAGGACAGGGGATGGCTACACCTTC. Its translation: CASSERTGDGYTF. V is TRBV6-1 and J is TRBJ1-2, with TRBD1 matching 9 bases. The J segment lost 6 bases and the V segment lost 2 bases, leaving 1 base of the junction unmatched. Germline loops: CDR1 MNHNS, CDR2 SASEGT. CDR3 length: 13 amino acids.